Given below is one TCR beta chain in context. Its recognized antigen is unknown. No base quality information exists; no much larger clone differs at one position. These data come from a study of siplizumab effects on memory and regulatory T cells (dated 2019 in TCRdb). Study-level background: The study examined how the anti-CD2 antibody siplizumab affects alloreactive T-cell subsets in allogeneic mixed lymphocyte reactions built from human PBMCs.

Sorted unstimulated T cells, along with proliferating T cells recovered from mixed lymphocyte reactions, underwent TCRbeta CDR3 sequencing. Fresh whole blood from 9 to 10 HLA-typed healthy donors served as the source for isolating PBMCs. Library construction relied on the immunoSEQ multiplex PCR assay. Roughly 10^5 TCR templates per sample were assayed on the deep sequencing platform. Genomic DNA extracted from sorted T cells was used for TCRbeta CDR3 sequencing. The source study handled its data this way. The R programming language was used for clonal analysis of TCRbeta CDR3 data. Comparing unstimulated samples against CFSE-low samples taken after the reaction was how alloreactive CD4+ and CD8+ clones were defined. Alloreactive CD4+ clones were assigned to regulatory or non-regulatory origin by matching sequences to sorted unstimulated Treg and non-Treg repertoires. Not all clones reach the TCRdb copy of this immuneACCESS table, which keeps in-frame sequences only. Checked studies attribute under half of the gap to unresolved V genes and leave the rest unexplained. The V and J calls and clone size were taken over from that table, and D and trimming were inferred from the DNA. Across this sample there are 50,000 or so clones, with approximately 93% seen only once. The leading ten clones occupy less than 40% of the sample.

General study outcomes and caveats: Because sequences at frequencies below about 10^-5 were poorly captured, only a minor fraction of alloreactive clones could be mapped back to unstimulated subsets. Compared with memory T cells, unstimulated naive T cells appeared more diverse, and naive cells seemed to make a substantial contribution to the alloresponse. Of the alloreactive CD4+ clones that could be mapped, the Treg-derived share averaged around 64% with siplizumab compared with approximately 30% in control reactions. Siplizumab significantly reduced the cumulative frequency of alloreactive sequences traceable to unstimulated CD4+ memory T cells. No functional confirmation was obtained for the suppressive function of proliferating Tregs from siplizumab cultures. For roughly 75-95% of proliferating CD4+ or CD8+ clones, no naive or memory phenotype could be assigned.

Sequencing was done on a sample of CD8+ T cells sorted from blood. This receptor was identified in a human donor in good health.

The bases are TGCAGCGTTCCAGGGGGCGACGTGTATGGCTACACCTTC. Its product reads: CSVPGGDVYGYTF. The sequence is built from TRBV29-1 and TRBJ1-2, and TRBD1 aligns with 8 junction nucleotides. From the germline V gene, CDR1 is SQVTM and CDR2 is ANQGSEA. At the junction V is shortened by 5 bases and J by 5 bases; bases outside the gene matches: 7. Taken from cysteine to phenylalanine, the CDR3 has 13 residues. The only DNA kept is the CDR3, 39 bases in frame from the first base.